These T cell receptor beta chains were read from a single sample in a study of spatial heterogeneity in lung cancer. TCRdb reprocessed the 5' RACE reads via MiXCR and lists one record per CDR3 protein. The sample lists about 120,000 distinct CDR3 sequences, over 9% occurring once. The source material was PBMCs, sampled at follow-up. The source is a male donor with early-stage non-small cell lung cancer. CDR3s include the opening cysteine and the closing phenylalanine or tryptophan. Fields, in order: D gene, J gene, clone size, V gene, CDR3 protein, CDR3 DNA. D genes are given only for firm matches. Rows may omit the clone size; those that give it use once, few, many or a size class.

D: TRBD2; J: TRBJ2-1; size: few; V: TRBV5-1; CDR3: CASSPTSGGAHNEQFF; DNA: TGCGCCAGCAGCCCGACTAGCGGGGGGGCTCACAATGAGCAGTTCTTC
D: TRBD2; J: TRBJ2-1; size: many; V: TRBV20-1; CDR3: CSAMLAGGQVF; DNA: TGCAGTGCTATGCTAGCGGGGGGCCAGGTCTTC
D: NA; J: TRBJ2-6; size: NA; V: TRBV7-9; CDR3: CASSVTALRSGANVLTF; DNA: TGTGCCAGCAGCGTGACAGCTCTTCGCTCTGGGGCCAACGTCCTGACTTTC
D: NA; J: TRBJ1-1; size: NA; V: TRBV3-1; CDR3: CASSQSGPRNTEAFF; DNA: TGTGCCAGCAGCCAGTCAGGGCCAAGGAACACTGAAGCTTTCTTT
D: NA; J: TRBJ1-1; size: NA; V: TRBV5-1; CDR3: CASSRNGGRVTEAFF; DNA: TGCGCCAGCAGCCGTAATGGGGGGCGCGTCACTGAAGCTTTCTTT
D: NA; J: TRBJ1-5; size: NA; V: TRBV7-9; CDR3: CASSQTGGGSQPQHF; DNA: TGTGCCAGCAGCCAGACAGGAGGAGGGAGTCAGCCCCAGCATTTT
D: TRBD1; J: TRBJ1-2; size: many; V: TRBV6-5; CDR3: CASRSRDRGDYGYTF; DNA: TGTGCCAGCAGATCCCGGGACAGGGGGGACTATGGCTACACCTTC
D: NA; J: TRBJ1-4; size: many; V: TRBV3-1; CDR3: CASSQNRDLHEKLFF; DNA: TGTGCCAGCAGCCAGAACAGGGACCTGCACGAAAAACTGTTTTTT
D: NA; J: TRBJ1-6; size: many; V: TRBV29-1; CDR3: CSVRVSPNSPLHF; DNA: TGCAGCGTTAGGGTTAGCCCTAATTCACCCCTCCACTTT
D: NA; J: TRBJ2-7; size: NA; V: TRBV12-3/TRBV12-4; CDR3: CASRPSGPFYEQYF; DNA: TGTGCCAGCAGACCCAGCGGACCTTTCTACGAGCAGTACTTC
D: TRBD1; J: TRBJ1-5; size: few; V: TRBV12-3/TRBV12-4; CDR3: CASRRGPNPQHF; DNA: TGTGCCAGCAGAAGGGGGCCGAATCCCCAGCATTTT
D: NA; J: TRBJ2-7; size: many; V: TRBV5-1; CDR3: CASSNRIGTRSTYEQYF; DNA: TGCGCCAGCAGCAATCGTATCGGTACGAGGAGTACCTACGAGCAGTACTTC
D: NA; J: TRBJ1-1; size: NA; V: TRBV20-1; CDR3: CSAVFQGGTEAFF; DNA: TGCAGTGCTGTATTTCAGGGCGGAACTGAAGCTTTCTTT
D: TRBD2; J: TRBJ2-3; size: once; V: TRBV7-3; CDR3: CASSQRASGPQDTQYF; DNA: TGTGCCAGCAGTCAAAGGGCTAGCGGACCCCAGGATACGCAGTATTTT
D: NA; J: TRBJ2-2; size: many; V: TRBV7-9; CDR3: CASGRGAANTGELFF; DNA: TGTGCCAGCGGTAGGGGGGCCGCCAACACCGGGGAGCTGTTTTTT
D: TRBD1; J: TRBJ2-7; size: few; V: TRBV5-5; CDR3: CASTWGQALYEQYF; DNA: TGTGCCAGCACATGGGGACAGGCTCTCTACGAGCAGTACTTC
D: TRBD1; J: TRBJ1-2; size: few; V: TRBV12-3/TRBV12-4; CDR3: CASRLRTGGNYGYTF; DNA: TGTGCCAGCAGATTGAGGACAGGGGGAAACTATGGCTACACCTTC
D: NA; J: TRBJ1-1; size: NA; V: TRBV3-1; CDR3: CASSQEGGEAFF; DNA: TGTGCCAGCAGCCAAGAGGGGGGTGAAGCTTTCTTT
D: NA; J: TRBJ2-2; size: few; V: TRBV12-3/TRBV12-4; CDR3: CASRKNTGELFF; DNA: TGTGCCAGCAGGAAAAACACCGGGGAGCTGTTTTTT
D: TRBD1; J: TRBJ2-5; size: few; V: TRBV5-1; CDR3: CASSLAVARGMETQYF; DNA: TGCGCCAGCAGCTTGGCCGTAGCCAGGGGGATGGAGACCCAGTACTTC
D: TRBD1; J: TRBJ1-2; size: many; V: TRBV3-1; CDR3: CASSRPGQGAHGYTF; DNA: TGTGCCAGCAGCCGCCCGGGACAGGGGGCGCATGGCTACACCTTC
D: TRBD1; J: TRBJ1-2; size: few; V: TRBV27; CDR3: CASSTRTGANYGYTF; DNA: TGTGCCAGCAGTACGAGGACAGGGGCTAACTATGGCTACACCTTC
D: NA; J: TRBJ1-6; size: many; V: TRBV2; CDR3: CASRSLNSPLHF; DNA: TGTGCCAGCAGGAGCTTGAATTCACCCCTCCACTTT
D: TRBD1; J: TRBJ1-5; size: few; V: TRBV28; CDR3: CASSPTQGALNQPQHF; DNA: TGTGCCAGCAGTCCCACACAGGGGGCTTTGAATCAGCCCCAGCATTTT
D: NA; J: TRBJ2-3; size: few; V: TRBV29-1; CDR3: CSVEDSLRETQYF; DNA: TGCAGCGTCGAGGACAGCTTACGGGAGACGCAGTATTTT
D: NA; J: TRBJ2-7; size: few; V: TRBV4-2; CDR3: CASSQGLHLPPLSYEQYF; DNA: TGTGCCAGCAGCCAAGGACTGCACCTCCCCCCTCTCTCCTACGAGCAGTACTTC
D: NA; J: TRBJ1-1; size: NA; V: TRBV11-2; CDR3: CASSLRILPTNTEAFF; DNA: TGTGCCAGCAGCTTACGGATCCTACCTACAAACACTGAAGCTTTCTTT
D: NA; J: TRBJ1-2; size: NA; V: TRBV28; CDR3: CASRVSEGGYGYTF; DNA: TGTGCCAGCAGAGTATCGGAGGGCGGGTATGGCTACACCTTC
D: TRBD1; J: TRBJ2-7; size: many; V: TRBV7-9; CDR3: CASSARTGGLEYF; DNA: TGTGCCAGCAGCGCTAGGACAGGGGGTCTCGAGTACTTC
D: TRBD1; J: TRBJ2-7; size: NA; V: TRBV10-3; CDR3: CAISAGQGSEQYF; DNA: TGTGCCATCAGTGCGGGACAGGGGTCCGAGCAGTACTTC
D: NA; J: TRBJ1-5; size: few; V: TRBV6-2/TRBV6-3; CDR3: CASSYSGKNQPQHF; DNA: TGTGCCAGCAGTTACTCTGGGAAAAACCAGCCCCAGCATTTT
D: NA; J: TRBJ1-1; size: NA; V: TRBV3-1; CDR3: CASSFHSTVEAFF; DNA: TGTGCCAGCAGCTTCCACTCGACAGTTGAAGCTTTCTTT
D: NA; J: TRBJ1-3; size: few; V: TRBV6-5; CDR3: CASSYRPSSGNTIYF; DNA: TGTGCCAGCAGTTACCGGCCCAGCTCTGGAAACACCATATATTTT
D: NA; J: TRBJ2-7; size: NA; V: TRBV20-1; CDR3: CSAPGVVTYEQYF; DNA: TGCAGTGCCCCTGGAGTGGTAACCTACGAGCAGTACTTC
D: NA; J: TRBJ2-3; size: NA; V: TRBV9; CDR3: CASSRAGAQGDTQYF; DNA: TGTGCCAGCTCAAGGGCGGGGGCGCAGGGAGATACGCAGTATTTT
D: TRBD1; J: TRBJ2-1; size: few; V: TRBV18; CDR3: CASSPRTGYEQFF; DNA: TGTGCCAGCTCACCGCGGACAGGGTATGAGCAGTTCTTC
D: NA; J: TRBJ2-1; size: few; V: TRBV5-1; CDR3: CASSQEGGPNEQFF; DNA: TGCGCCAGCAGCCAGGAAGGGGGTCCCAATGAGCAGTTCTTC
D: NA; J: TRBJ2-3; size: NA; V: TRBV6-6; CDR3: CASSYGQYTDTQYF; DNA: TGTGCCAGCAGTTACGGGCAGTACACAGATACGCAGTATTTT
D: TRBD1; J: TRBJ1-1; size: few; V: TRBV7-9; CDR3: CASSLGQGSAEAFF; DNA: TGTGCCAGCAGCTTGGGACAGGGGTCGGCGGAAGCTTTCTTT
D: TRBD1; J: TRBJ2-7; size: few; V: TRBV28; CDR3: CASRNDRGYEQYF; DNA: TGTGCCAGCAGGAACGACAGGGGATACGAGCAGTACTTC
D: TRBD2; J: TRBJ2-1; size: few; V: TRBV28; CDR3: CASSSPSGVSREQFF; DNA: TGTGCCAGCAGTTCCCCTAGCGGGGTCTCAAGGGAGCAGTTCTTC
D: TRBD1; J: TRBJ2-3; size: few; V: TRBV27; CDR3: CASGHGTGRQYF; DNA: TGTGCCAGCGGGCATGGGACAGGGAGGCAGTATTTT
D: NA; J: TRBJ1-2; size: many; V: TRBV4-2; CDR3: CASSQGGTGQGTYGYTF; DNA: TGTGCCAGCAGCCAAGGAGGGACGGGGCAGGGGACCTATGGCTACACCTTC
D: NA; J: TRBJ1-2; size: many; V: TRBV7-2; CDR3: CASSAAGRGEDGYTF; DNA: TGTGCCAGCAGCGCAGCTGGACGGGGGGAGGATGGCTACACCTTC
D: TRBD2; J: TRBJ2-3; size: many; V: TRBV12-3/TRBV12-4; CDR3: CASSLRTSGREYF; DNA: TGTGCCAGCAGTTTAAGGACTAGCGGTCGGGAGTATTTT
D: NA; J: TRBJ1-5; size: few; V: TRBV6-1; CDR3: CASSEIGSNQPQHF; DNA: TGTGCCAGCAGCGAAATTGGGAGCAATCAGCCCCAGCATTTT
D: NA; J: TRBJ2-1; size: many; V: TRBV10-3; CDR3: CATAGDYNEQFF; DNA: TGTGCCACCGCTGGGGATTACAATGAGCAGTTCTTC
D: NA; J: TRBJ1-1; size: NA; V: TRBV12-3/TRBV12-4; CDR3: CASSLGGIEAFF; DNA: TGTGCCAGCAGTTTGGGAGGAATTGAAGCTTTCTTT
D: NA; J: TRBJ2-2; size: NA; V: TRBV12-3/TRBV12-4; CDR3: CASVRGTGELFF; DNA: TGTGCCAGCGTTAGGGGCACCGGGGAGCTGTTTTTT